This is a list of T cell receptor beta chains from one sample in a study of CD8 T cells in ankylosing spondylitis. TCRdb re-derived calls from the 5' RACE reads in MiXCR, one entry per CDR3 protein. The table has some 330,000 distinct CDR3 sequences, 8% seen once. What was sequenced was blood, either unsorted or a sorted T cell fraction (not recorded which). The source is a male donor with ankylosing spondylitis. Both conserved end residues are trimmed from each CDR3. Fields, in order: V gene, D gene, CDR3 length, CDR3 protein. The D gene is left open where the match is weak.

TRBV7-2 | . | 13 | ASSFDNRASYEQY
TRBV12-3/TRBV12-4 | . | 12 | ASSYQGGSYEQY
TRBV5-1 | . | 14 | ASSKGDGGSYNEQF
TRBV2 | . | 12 | ASSGPEWAGELF
TRBV29-1 | TRBD1 | 14 | SVPGQGMWMNTEAF
TRBV6-5 | . | 15 | ASSYPSGTVIMGELF
TRBV5-1 | TRBD2 | 14 | ASSFIAGENTGELF
TRBV2 | . | 12 | ASSDLLGAGELF
TRBV5-1 | TRBD2 | 13 | ASSSGLAELYEQY
TRBV18 | TRBD2 | 14 | ASSIISGSRTDTQY
TRBV29-1 | TRBD1 | 11 | SVLGQIYNEQF
TRBV7-9 | . | 12 | ARVRAEEWNEQF
TRBV20-1 | TRBD1 | 12 | SARDAGGNTEAF
TRBV9 | . | 10 | ASSVVGTEAF
TRBV6-2/TRBV6-3 | . | 16 | ASSYPPLWARGGYEQY